What follows are 21 T cell receptor beta chains derived from one specimen sequenced in a study of graft-versus-host responses after intestinal transplantation. These receptors' antigens are unknown. TCRdb's table, derived via immunoSEQ multiplex PCR, lists solely in-frame clones and lacks some. Of more than 85,000 clones in the sample, just under 95% were seen once. The sequencing used unstimulated CD8+ T cells sorted from spleen or lymph node cells, collected before transplant. These receptor sequences come from a human donor who was the organ donor for an intestinal transplant.

The chain joins TRBV5-1 to TRBJ2-1, with 13 bases matching TRBD2. The CDR3 extends over 18 amino acids. Unmatched junction bases numbered 3, after V lost 0 bases and J lost 0 bases. Germline assignment: CDR1 SGHRS and CDR2 YFSETQ. The CDR3 loop is CASSLETSGGGSYNEQFF. The CDR3, as DNA: TGCGCCAGCAGCTTGGAAACTAGCGGGGGGGGCTCCTACAATGAGCAGTTCTTC.

The chain uses TRBV7-3 and TRBJ2-3; possible D gene TRBD1, 6 bases. Germline assignment: CDR1 SGHTA and CDR2 FQGTGA. The CDR3 covers 15 residues. V lost 5 bases and J 0 bases, leaving 12 bases between the germline ends. The CDR3 sequence: CASSPGQTSTDTQYF. The CDR3 region has the DNA TGTGCCAGCAGCCCGGGACAAACAAGCACAGATACGCAGTATTTT.

The J gene is TRBJ1-4, the V gene TRBV13, with D perhaps matching TRBD1 (6 bases). This CDR3 region has 15 residues. Looked up from germline, CDR1 is PRHDT and CDR2 is FYEKMQ (reference sequence). Trimming took 0 bases from V and 5 from J, leaving 10 bases between them. For the CDR3, the DNA is TGTGCCAGCAGCTTAGGACAGGGAGGGAATGAAAAACTGTTTTTT. This translates into CASSLGQGGNEKLFF.

The chain has TRBV10-3 and TRBJ2-3; 8 bases are a match to TRBD1. The V gene's germline CDR1 is ENHRY and CDR2 SYGVKD. This CDR3 contains 14 residues. With 2 bases clipped from V and 4 bases from J, the junction kept 2 bases outside the gene matches. The CDR3 reads CAISEETGADTQYF. For the CDR3, the DNA is TGTGCCATCAGTGAGGAGACAGGGGCAGATACGCAGTATTTT.

J is TRBJ2-3 and V is TRBV19, with D possibly matching TRBD2 (5 bases). The germline V gene encodes CDR1 LNHDA and CDR2 SQIVND (reference sequence). The CDR3 totals 14 residues. Trimming removed 6 bases at V and 5 bases at J, with 15 bases between. CDR3 nucleotide sequence: TGTGCCAGTAGCCTACACGAGGCGGGAGATACGCAGTATTTT. Encoded protein: CASSLHEAGDTQYF.

The count of this clone is one. The J gene is TRBJ1-1, the V gene TRBV9; D unresolved. The CDR3 contains 15 residues. The V and J ends lost 0 bases and 1 base respectively, with 10 bases between them. Germline V gene sequence: CDR1 SGDLS, CDR2 YYNGEE. CDR3 residues: CASSVGLAKNTEAFF. The CDR3 nucleotides are TGTGCCAGCAGCGTAGGGCTTGCAAAGAACACTGAAGCTTTCTTT.

CDR3 amino acids: CASSLGFRFGTEAFF. CDR3 bases: TGTGCCAGCAGTCTTGGGTTCAGGTTTGGCACTGAAGCTTTCTTT. The J gene is TRBJ1-1, the V gene TRBV6-1, with D unclear. The CDR3 contains 15 residues. Trimming stripped 5 bases from V and 4 bases from J, with 17 bases between. Germline assignment: CDR1 MNHNS and CDR2 SASEGT.

This rearrangement joins TRBV2 to TRBJ1-1; D is uncertain. V lost 4 bases and J lost 4, with 10 bases in between. Germline CDR1 and CDR2: SNHLY and FYNNEI. CDR3 length: 13 residues. The CDR3 DNA is TGTGCCAGCAGTGTCTGGGGAGGCACTGAAGCTTTCTTT. This gives the protein CASSVWGGTEAFF.

The CDR3 DNA follows: TGTGCCAGCATGGTTAGGGGGGGGCGCGACGGACTGTTTTTT. It is translated as CASMVRGGRDGLFF. The chain employs TRBV6-1 and TRBJ1-4, with D possibly being TRBD1 (6 bases). The germline V and J ends were trimmed by 7 bases and 13 bases, with 22 bases remaining between them. The germline V gene encodes CDR1 MNHNS and CDR2 SASEGT. The CDR3 sequence is 14 residues long.

This clone came up a few times. The chain has TRBV7-3 and TRBJ2-3; maybe TRBD2 (5 bases). Germline loops: CDR1 SGHTA, CDR2 FQGTGA. CDR3 size: 18 residues. Trimming left V 4 bases short and J 0 bases short, with 20 bases between. The CDR3 nucleotides read TGTGCCAGCAGCTCTAGCCAAGGTGTACCGAAAAGCACAGATACGCAGTATTTT. Amino acids: CASSSSQGVPKSTDTQYF.

The chain employs TRBV30 and TRBJ1-5, with D uncertain. The V gene's germline CDR1 is GTSNPN and CDR2 SVGIG (reference sequence). Trimming took off 2 bases at V and 3 bases at J, with 11 bases between the two ends. The CDR3 totals 14 residues. CDR3 nucleotides: TGTGCCTGGAGTCTTACGGGTTCCAATCAGCCCCAGCATTTT. Protein: CAWSLTGSNQPQHF.

The chain is built from TRBV9 and TRBJ2-7; a weak D match, TRBD2 (6 bases). V lost 4 bases to trimming and J lost 2 bases, with 16 bases between them. This CDR3 has 15 residues. Germline lookup yields CDR1 SGDLS and CDR2 YYNGEE. CDR3 coding DNA: TGTGCCAGCAGCAAATTCAGCGGGCCGGCCTACGAGCAGTACTTC. As protein: CASSKFSGPAYEQYF.

J is TRBJ2-7 and V is TRBV6-1, with TRBD1 matching over 9 bases. V gave up 1 base and J gave up 1 base; unmatched junction bases: 2. This CDR3 has 15 amino acids. Germline V gene sequence: CDR1 MNHNS, CDR2 SASEGT. The CDR3 protein is CASSEVGTGSYEQYF. Written as DNA, the CDR3 is TGTGCCAGCAGTGAAGTAGGGACAGGGTCCTACGAGCAGTACTTC.

V gene TRBV2 combines with J gene TRBJ2-7; D may be TRBD2 (5 bases). CDR3 size: 12 residues. The V gene lost 4 bases and the J gene lost 6 bases, with 10 bases spanning the gap. CDR1 and CDR2 (germline): SNHLY, FYNNEI. The CDR3 DNA sequence: TGTGCCAGCAGTGGACTAATCTTCGAGCAGTACTTC. This encodes CASSGLIFEQYF. Based on the CDR3 plus reference TRBV2 and TRBJ2-7, the full variable domain is EPEVTQTPSHQVTQMGQEVILRCVPISNHLYFYWYRQILGQKVEFLVSFYNNEISEKSEIFDDQFSVERPDGSNFTLKIRSTKLEDSAMYFCASSGLIFEQYFGPGTRLTVT.

This clone was seen once. V is TRBV7-9 and J is TRBJ1-1; perhaps TRBD1 as D (5 bases). Trimming stripped 5 bases from V and 1 base from J, with 8 bases between. CDR1 is SEHNR and CDR2 is FQNEAQ in the germline V gene (reference sequence). The CDR3 loop spans 13 amino acids. In DNA, the CDR3 is TGTGCCAGCAGCCCGCAGGGGAACACTGAAGCTTTCTTT. Translated, it gives CASSPQGNTEAFF.

The CDR3 nucleotides read TGTGCCACCAGCAGAGACCTGACAGCTACTAGCAATCAGCCCCAGCATTTT. This gives the protein CATSRDLTATSNQPQHF. The chain links TRBV15 to TRBJ1-5, with TRBD1 as a possible D gene (5 bases). The CDR3 runs 17 residues. Germline V lookup: CDR1 LNHNV, CDR2 YYDKDF (reference sequence). The V and J ends lost 0 bases and 0 bases respectively, with 12 bases between them.

The chain uses TRBV19 and TRBJ1-5; D possibly corresponds to TRBD1 (5 bases). Between the trimmed V and J ends, which lost 3 bases and 5 bases, there was a span of 17 bases. The CDR3 has 16 amino acids. Germline V gene data show CDR1 as LNHDA and CDR2 as SQIVND (reference sequence). CDR3 amino acids: CASSIGTQGADQPQHF. CDR3 sequence (DNA): TGTGCCAGTAGTATCGGGACTCAGGGAGCAGATCAGCCCCAGCATTTT. The full variable domain, rest sourced from reference TRBV19 and TRBJ1-5, is DGGITQSPKYLFRKEGQNVTLSCEQNLNHDAMYWYRQDPGQGLRLIYYSQIVNDFQKGDIAEGYSVSREKKESFPLTVTSAQKNPTAFYLCASSIGTQGADQPQHFGDGTRLSIL.

V and J are TRBV2 and TRBJ2-3; 9 nucleotides align to TRBD2. V was pared by 10 bases and J by 2 bases, with 22 bases of the junction left unmatched. Germline CDR1 and CDR2: SNHLY and FYNNEI. The CDR3 consists of 19 residues. CDR3 sequence reads: CAIRDPITGLAGSTDTQYF. CDR3 DNA: TGTGCCATCCGAGATCCTATAACAGGGCTAGCGGGATCCACAGATACGCAGTATTTT.

The chain uses TRBV28 and TRBJ2-1; a weak D match, TRBD2 (6 bases). Germline V CDR1 and CDR2: MDHEN, SYDVKM. The ends were cut back, 6 bases at V and 10 bases at J, with 22 bases in the middle. The CDR3 is 15 amino acids. DNA of the CDR3: TGTGCCAGCAGGGCCGGGACTGGGCACCGAGGGGAGCAGTTCTTC. It yields the protein CASRAGTGHRGEQFF.

The V call is TRBV13, the J call TRBJ1-2, with D maybe TRBD1 (6 bases). The V end lost 0 bases, the J end lost 4 bases, and 12 bases lay between the germline ends. The CDR3 totals 15 residues. Per germline, CDR1 PRHDT and CDR2 FYEKMQ (reference sequence). CDR3 sequence reads: CASSLGRGATYGYTF. CDR3 nucleotide sequence: TGTGCCAGCAGCTTAGGTCGGGGGGCTACCTATGGCTACACCTTC. Based on the CDR3 plus reference TRBV13 and TRBJ1-2, the full variable domain is AAGVIQSPRHLIKEKRETATLKCYPIPRHDTVYWYQQGPGQDPQFLISFYEKMQSDKGSIPDRFSAQQFSDYHSELNMSSLELGDSALYFCASSLGRGATYGYTFGSGTRLTVV.

V gene TRBV7-9 combines with J gene TRBJ1-1, with no clear D. V lost 3 bases to trimming and J lost 5 bases, with 7 bases between them. The CDR3 runs 12 residues. Germline CDR1 is SEHNR and CDR2 is FQNEAQ (reference sequence). CDR3 nucleotide sequence: TGTGCCAGCAGCTTTGGGCAAACTGAAGCTTTCTTT. Translated, it gives CASSFGQTEAFF.